These 24 T cell receptor beta chains came from one sample sequenced in a study of blood T cell repertoires in COVID-19. Repertoires were generated with immunoSEQ multiplex PCR, while TCRdb's copy carries only in-frame clones and drops some. The table shows approximately 200,000 clones, with around 80% occurring only once. What was sequenced was peripheral blood. These TCRs come from a human donor with acute or convalescent COVID-19. The donor label of this sample is uncertain.

V is TRBV7-9 and J is TRBJ2-1; 11 bases are shared with TRBD2. The V gene end was trimmed by 4 bases and the J gene end by 10 bases; junction bases not matched to a gene: 12. This CDR3 has 16 amino acids. From germline, CDR1 is SEHNR and CDR2 FQNEAQ (reference sequence). The CDR3 region is CASSSYSLLAGGEQFF. The CDR3 DNA reads TGTGCCAGCAGCTCCTACTCCCTATTAGCGGGAGGGGAGCAGTTCTTC.

This clone was seen once. The rearrangement uses TRBV28 and TRBJ2-2; 9 bases fit TRBD2. Germline CDR1 MDHEN, CDR2 SYDVKM. With 5 bases clipped from V and 10 bases from J, the junction kept 14 bases outside the gene matches. The CDR3 runs 16 residues. The DNA for the CDR3 is TGTGCCAGCAGTGGACTCGGACTAGCGATGAAAGAGGAGCTGTTTTTT. As protein: CASSGLGLAMKEELFF.

The chain links TRBV3-1 (or the pseudogene TRBV3-2) to TRBJ1-6; D gene unclear. The CDR3 has 15 residues. Trimming pared 2 bases from V and 7 bases from J, leaving 12 bases between. Germline V CDR1 and CDR2: LGHDT, YNNKEL (reference sequence). The CDR3 loop is CASSQLGGRNSPLHF. The CDR3 region has the DNA TGTGCCAGCAGCCAACTGGGAGGACGCAATTCACCCCTCCACTTT.

This sequence joins TRBV28 and TRBJ1-3; D remains unclear. This CDR3 is built from 15 residues. Germline loops: CDR1 MDHEN, CDR2 SYDVKM. V was trimmed by 2 bases and J by 2 bases, leaving 10 bases between them. The CDR3 region has the DNA TGTGCCAGCAGTTTAGGAGGAAGTGCTGGAAACACCATATATTTT. Its translation is CASSLGGSAGNTIYF.

V usage is TRBV10-3 and J usage is TRBJ2-7; TRBD1 matches 9 bases. V shed 3 bases and J 3 bases; nucleotides not matched to a gene: 3. CDR1 and CDR2 (germline): ENHRY, SYGVKD. The CDR3 runs to 14 residues. The CDR3 here is CAISELTGGYEQYF. In DNA form, the CDR3 reads TGTGCCATCAGTGAACTGACAGGGGGCTACGAGCAGTACTTC.

The chain links TRBV5-1 to TRBJ2-5; D might be TRBD1 (7 bases). CDR3 length equals 14 residues. CDR1 is SGHRS and CDR2 is YFSETQ in the germline V gene. The V end was cut by 3 bases, the J end by 2 bases, with 11 bases between. CDR3 DNA sequence: TGCGCCAGCAGCTCTTCAGGGGGGCAAGAGACCCAGTACTTC. Its protein is CASSSSGGQETQYF.

This sequence joins TRBV5-1 and TRBJ1-2; 9 bases agree with TRBD1. J lost 8 bases, V lost 6 bases, and 8 bases had no gene match. CDR1 is SGHRS, CDR2 YFSETQ, per germline. The CDR3 consists of 13 residues. The CDR3 loop is CASTRGQGSGYTF. Written as DNA, the CDR3 is TGCGCCAGCACCCGGGGACAGGGAAGCGGCTACACCTTC.

This clone was found a few times. The genes are TRBV28 and TRBJ1-1, with 8 bases fitting TRBD1. Germline values: CDR1 MDHEN, CDR2 SYDVKM. With 11 bases clipped from V and 1 base from J, the junction kept 3 bases outside the gene matches. The CDR3 is made up of 12 amino acids. CDR3 sequence: CAVDRGNTEAFF. As DNA, the CDR3 is TGTGCCGTTGACAGGGGGAACACTGAAGCTTTCTTT.

The chain has TRBV14 and TRBJ2-7, with 7 bases identical to TRBD2. The CDR3 covers 15 residues. The V gene end was trimmed by 1 base and the J gene end by 2 bases; junction bases not matched to a gene: 5. Germline-derived CDR1 and CDR2 are SGHDN and FVKESK. The CDR3 DNA reads as TGTGCCAGCAGCCAAGGGGGAGGGCCCCCCTACGAGCAGTACTTC. It is translated as CASSQGGGPPYEQYF.

The chain combines TRBV5-6 with TRBJ2-2, with 7 bases lining up with TRBD1. Germline V gene lookup returns CDR1 SGHDT and CDR2 YYEEEE. Germline trimming cut 4 bases from V and 4 bases from J; bases unmatched to any gene: 10. The CDR3 sequence is 16 residues long. In nucleotides, the CDR3 is TGTGCCAGCAGCAACGACAGGGCCCGGGTCACCGGGGAGCTGTTTTTT. Amino acids: CASSNDRARVTGELFF.

The chain carries TRBV27 and TRBJ2-3; 7 nucleotides match TRBD2. Germline V gene sequence: CDR1 MNHEY, CDR2 SMNVEV (reference sequence). The CDR3 contains 17 residues. Trimming cost V 4 bases and J 0 bases; bases outside gene matches: 10. This chain's CDR3 is CASSSLRSGLSTDTQYF. The CDR3 nucleotides read TGTGCCAGCAGTTCACTGAGATCGGGACTAAGCACAGATACGCAGTATTTT.

The chain is built from TRBV3-1 (or the pseudogene TRBV3-2) and TRBJ2-3; a possible D gene is TRBD2 (5 bases). Trimming pared 4 bases from V and 7 bases from J, leaving 18 bases between. The germline gives CDR1 LGHDT, CDR2 YNNKEL (reference sequence). The CDR3 consists of 15 residues. CDR3 in amino acids: CASSPVLGSANTQYF. In DNA form, the CDR3 reads TGTGCCAGCAGCCCGGTTCTGGGTAGCGCAAATACGCAGTATTTT.

In its sample, this clone was seen a few times. The V gene is TRBV11-3, the J gene TRBJ2-2, with no clear D. Trimming left V 3 bases short and J 0 bases short, with 5 bases between. The CDR3 is made up of 14 amino acids. Germline V gene data show CDR1 as SGHNT and CDR2 as YENEEA. This chain's CDR3 is CASSFLSNTGELFF. For the CDR3, the DNA is TGTGCCAGCAGCTTTTTATCGAACACCGGGGAGCTGTTTTTT.

J is TRBJ2-7 and V is TRBV3-1 (or the pseudogene TRBV3-2); tentatively, D is TRBD2 (5 bases). Germline values: CDR1 LGHDT, CDR2 YNNKEL (reference sequence). Between the trimmed V and J ends, which lost 0 bases and 2 bases, there was a span of 8 bases. The CDR3 spans 14 residues. The CDR3 DNA follows: TGTGCCAGCAGCCAAGAGTTCGGGGCCTACGAGCAGTACTTC. It codes for CASSQEFGAYEQYF.

This clone occurred once. The V gene is TRBV9, the J gene TRBJ1-5, with 7 bases that match TRBD1. Germline CDR1 and CDR2: SGDLS and YYNGEE. V dropped 3 bases and J dropped 1; count of bases not matched to a gene: 4. The CDR3 length is 15 residues. The CDR3 spells CASSDGTVSNQPQHF. The DNA for the CDR3 is TGTGCCAGCAGCGACGGGACAGTGAGCAATCAGCCCCAGCATTTT.

The V call is TRBV27, the J call TRBJ1-4; 10 nucleotides align to TRBD1. CDR3 length: 16 residues. Germline loops: CDR1 MNHEY, CDR2 SMNVEV (reference sequence). Trimming cost V 6 bases and J 2 bases; bases outside gene matches: 6. DNA of the CDR3: TGTGCCAGCAGGACCGACAGGGGGCTGACTAATGAAAAACTGTTTTTT. Amino acid sequence: CASRTDRGLTNEKLFF.

The J gene is TRBJ2-7, the V gene TRBV5-6; 7 nucleotides line up with TRBD2. Germline V gene sequence: CDR1 SGHDT, CDR2 YYEEEE. The CDR3 is 15 residues long. V lost 3 bases to trimming and J lost 0 bases; unmatched junction nucleotides: 6. DNA of the CDR3: TGTGCCAGCAGCTCAAACCGGGACTACTCCTACGAGCAGTACTTC. Protein: CASSSNRDYSYEQYF.

The chain employs TRBV5-4 and TRBJ1-1; 7 nucleotides match TRBD1. Looked up from germline, CDR1 is SGHNT and CDR2 is YYREEE (reference sequence). This CDR3 has 13 amino acids. Trimming removed 4 bases from V and 7 bases from J; junction bases left unmatched: 7. This CDR3 reads CASSQQGSYEAFF. The CDR3 region has the DNA TGTGCCAGCAGCCAACAGGGGTCCTATGAAGCTTTCTTT.

The chain carries TRBV18 and TRBJ1-2; perhaps TRBD1 as D (6 bases). The germline V gene has CDR1 KGHSH and CDR2 LQKENI. The CDR3 is 15 amino acids. Trimming removed 3 bases at V and 5 bases at J, with 16 bases between. The CDR3 nucleotides are TGTGCCAGCTCACCGGGGGCCCAATTGATTTATGGCTACACCTTC. It codes for CASSPGAQLIYGYTF. The full variable domain, with the rest looked up from reference TRBV18 and TRBJ1-2, is NAGVMQNPRHLVRRRGQEARLRCSPMKGHSHVYWYRQLPEEGLKFMVYLQKENIIDESGMPKERFSAEFPKEGPSILRIQQVVRGDSAAYFCASSPGAQLIYGYTFGSGTRLTVV.

This clone was observed a handful of times. V gene TRBV6-6 combines with J gene TRBJ1-1, with 8 bases that match TRBD1. The CDR3 sequence is 14 residues long. The junction had 4 bases not matched to a gene; V was cut back by 2 bases and J by 5 bases. Germline V gives CDR1 MNHNY, CDR2 SVGAGI (reference sequence). In DNA form, the CDR3 reads TGTGCCAGCAGTTACGACAGGGGAAATACTGAAGCTTTCTTT. It encodes CASSYDRGNTEAFF.

The chain carries TRBV28 and TRBJ1-5; no clear D gene. The CDR3 runs to 16 residues. Germline assignment: CDR1 MDHEN and CDR2 SYDVKM. V was trimmed by 5 bases and J by 0 bases, leaving 14 bases between them. CDR3 sequence: CASSLHPGISNQPQHF. The CDR3 bases are TGTGCCAGCAGTCTCCACCCAGGTATTAGCAATCAGCCCCAGCATTTT.

The rearrangement links TRBV13 to TRBJ2-3; the D gene is possibly TRBD2 (5 bases). There are 16 residues in the CDR3. CDR1 is PRHDT and CDR2 is FYEKMQ in the germline V gene (reference sequence). Trimming took 8 bases from V and 3 from J, leaving 21 bases between them. The CDR3 nucleotides are TGTGCCAGCGCATACCTACTGGCCCGAGGGACAGATACGCAGTATTTT. This translates into CASAYLLARGTDTQYF. Full variable domain (outside the CDR3, taken from reference TRBV13 and TRBJ2-3): AAGVIQSPRHLIKEKRETATLKCYPIPRHDTVYWYQQGPGQDPQFLISFYEKMQSDKGSIPDRFSAQQFSDYHSELNMSSLELGDSALYFCASAYLLARGTDTQYFGPGTRLTVL.

The chain uses TRBV7-2 and TRBJ1-2; 8 bases are a match to TRBD1. This CDR3 contains 13 residues. The junction had 3 bases not matched to a gene; V was cut back by 1 base and J by 8 bases. CDR1 SGHTA and CDR2 FQGNSA come from the germline V gene. CDR3 region: CASSLEDRDGYTF. In nucleotides, the CDR3 is TGTGCCAGCAGCTTAGAGGACAGGGACGGCTACACCTTC. Complete variable domain (other parts from reference TRBV7-2 and TRBJ1-2): GAGVSQSPSNKVTEKGKDVELRCDPISGHTALYWYRQSLGQGLEFLIYFQGNSAPDKSGLPSDRFSAERTGGSVSTLTIQRTQQEDSAVYLCASSLEDRDGYTFGSGTRLTVV.

The V call is TRBV18, the J call TRBJ1-4; 8 bases align to TRBD1. The ends lost 6 bases at V and 12 bases at J; junction bases unmatched: 12. Germline CDR1 is KGHSH and CDR2 is LQKENI. The length of the CDR3 is 14 residues. CDR3 nucleotide sequence: TGTGCCAGCTCGCAGTATGGACAGGGAGAGGAACTGTTTTTT. Protein sequence: CASSQYGQGEELFF.